This TCR beta chain was observed in a study of neurological immune-mediated disorders. Whole-study results and caveats: HTLV-1-associated myelopathy had the most TCR clonal expansion, while multiple sclerosis had the least, a level that fell below healthy controls.

A single run covered 15-18 subjects with over 170 million TCR-beta sequences. One entry per CDR3 protein, called by TCRdb with MiXCR from the 5' RACE reads. Among about 44,000 distinct CDR3 sequences listed, about 22% were seen once. V was clipped by 1 base and J by 0 bases, with 13 bases between them. Per germline, CDR1 SGHRS and CDR2 YFSETQ. The CDR3 length is 16 residues. The time point denotes: technical triplicate 3. Unsorted libraries used 2 million PBMCs kept at -80 degrees C. This clonotype was seen many times. The antigen is undetermined. This TCR was recovered from a man between 60 and 75 years old with HTLV-1-associated myelopathy (HAM/TSP). The chain combines TRBV5-1 with TRBJ1-1; D might be TRBD1 (5 bases). The sample taken for sequencing was PBMCs. CDR3 nucleotide sequence: TGCGCCAGCAGCTTGTCCCGGGGCCTGTTGAACACTGAAGCTTTCTTT. It encodes CASSLSRGLLNTEAFF.